This TCR beta chain was profiled in a study of shared T cell receptors in the human thymus. Trimming at V came to 5 bases and at J to 5 bases, leaving 4 bases not matched to a gene. CDR3 length equals 13 residues. The germline gives CDR1 SQVTM, CDR2 ANQGSEA. The data were produced by immunoSEQ multiplex PCR, yet TCRdb's version contains in-frame clones alone and is incomplete. This table has over 650,000 clones, around 87% appearing once. The sample was also linked to a second study, of human thymus T cells. That source adds: Healthy Finnish infants having corrective surgery for congenital heart defects served as donors. Resected material from corrective heart surgery provided the thymus tissue analysed. Thymic and blood repertoires showed apparently biased V and J gene usage.

This TCR derives from a boy in the first two years of life with a congenital heart defect. Sequences were obtained from thymocytes. V usage is TRBV29-1 and J usage is TRBJ2-5; the match to TRBD1 covers 11 bases. The CDR3 region has the DNA TGCAGCGTTCCGGGACAGGGGGTTGAGACCCAGTACTTC. It yields the protein CSVPGQGVETQYF.